This record looks at one T cell receptor beta chain sequence and its context. The data are from a study of blood T cell repertoires in COVID-19. The data were produced by immunoSEQ multiplex PCR, yet TCRdb's version contains in-frame clones alone and is incomplete. The data contain 150,000 or so clones, about 86% of them seen just once; the ten biggest clones take up 29%. This CDR3 is built from 15 residues. Trimming left V 6 bases short and J 1 base short, with 14 bases between. CDR1 and CDR2 from the germline V gene are MNHNY and SVGAGI (reference sequence). The sequence derives from a woman aged 60-75 years with acute or convalescent COVID-19. The specimen was peripheral blood. The chain combines TRBV6-6 with TRBJ2-3, with D perhaps matching TRBD1 (6 bases). The CDR3 region is CASSDRNDGTDTQYF. CDR3 nucleotides: TGTGCCAGCAGCGACAGGAACGACGGCACAGATACGCAGTATTTT.